The T cell receptor (beta chain) described here comes from a study of metastatic and nonmetastatic thyroid tumors. Study-level information: The comparison covered peripheral blood and tumor or nodule tissue in malignant and benign thyroid patients.

General study findings and limits: It was reported that TCR beta diversity was significantly higher in malignant thyroid tumors than benign nodules, in blood and tumor.

V gave up 3 bases and J gave up 4 bases, with 16 bases separating them. CDR3 length: 16 residues. The germline V gene has CDR1 MNHNS and CDR2 SASEGT. Authors' data handling: Building a distant-metastasis classifier for papillary thyroid cancer drew on CDR3 differences across clinicopathological groups. Using MiXCR, TCRdb reanalyzed the PCR reads. The V and J calls and clone size come from TCRdb's table, not from the authors' own analysis. In the table there are fewer than 40,000 clones, 25% to 35% of which are singletons. This clone was seen a handful of times. As yet, its antigen is unknown. The CDR3 does not end in the conserved phenylalanine or tryptophan, so this is likely a read error. Thyroid surgery took place with no prior treatment in any patient.

This clonotype was sampled from a female donor with papillary thyroid cancer or a benign thyroid nodule (not recorded which). Some clones in this sample may be carry-over from other donors' samples. The J gene is TRBJ1-5, the V gene TRBV6-1; no reliable D call. The sample was blood. The CDR3 DNA follows: TGTGCCAGCAGTGACATCCCGAGGCAGCCAAATCAGCCCCAGCATTCT. The encoded protein is CASSDIPRQPNQPQHS.